Described below is a single TCR beta chain sequence and its context. Germline CDR1 SQVTM, CDR2 ANQGSEA. V shed 4 bases and J shed 4 bases, with 16 bases lying between them. The CDR3 has 14 amino acids. The data derive from a study of CD8 T cells in Susac syndrome. RNA in amounts of roughly 0.5 to 1 ug was reverse transcribed with random hexamers. TCRdb reanalysed the immunoSEQ multiplex PCR reads using MiXCR and keeps one entry per CDR3 protein. The table includes 150,000 to 200,000 distinct CDR3 sequences, around 94% detected once. Specimen: CD4+ T cells from PBMCs. The clonotype comes from a human donor in good health. J is TRBJ2-5 and V is TRBV29-1, with a tentative D call TRBD1 (5 bases). The CDR3 DNA reads TGCAGCGTTGCCCTGAGGCAGGGCGGAGAGACCCAGTACTTC. Its translation: CSVALRQGGETQYF.